Presented here are 20 T cell receptor beta chains from one specimen sequenced in a study of T cell responses to AZD1222 COVID-19 vaccine (dated by TCRdb to about 2021). Library preparation was by the immunoSEQ multiplex PCR assay. Entries here come from immuneACCESS through TCRdb and include only in-frame sequences with V and J called. Some clones fail to appear in such tables; in the studies checked, an unresolved V gene covers under half of the shortfall, and the cause of the remainder is unknown. The sample profile shows 95,000 to 150,000 clones; roughly nine tenths of them were found once. The ten biggest clones cover approximately 10% of the sample. The time point label corresponds to: baseline before first vaccination. The input for sequencing was peripheral blood, taken on day 0 of AZD1222 vaccination. These receptors were obtained from an adult in good health.

This clone was seen just once. The identical CDR3 is also encoded by other nucleotide sequences in the sample. The CDR3 coding sequence is TGCGCCAGCAGTCTGGGGTACGAGCAGTACTTC. This codes for CASSLGYEQYF. This chain links TRBV5-1 with TRBJ2-7; D gene ambiguous. CDR3 size: 11 residues. With 5 bases removed from V and 4 bases from J, the gap between germline ends came to 7 bases. Germline V gene data show CDR1 as SGHRS and CDR2 as YFSETQ.

This chain uses TRBV7-8 with TRBJ2-7; D perhaps matches TRBD2 (6 bases). The CDR3 has 17 amino acids. Trimming removed 5 bases from V and 0 bases from J, with 20 bases in between. Germline V gene sequence: CDR1 SGHVS, CDR2 FQNEAQ. The CDR3 sequence: CASSRAGVAGSSYEQYF. The CDR3 bases are TGTGCCAGCAGCCGCGCCGGGGTGGCGGGGAGCTCCTACGAGCAGTACTTC.

V and J are TRBV27 and TRBJ2-7; 10 nucleotides match TRBD1. With 7 bases clipped from V and 2 bases from J, the junction kept 5 bases outside the gene matches. The germline CDR1 and CDR2 sequences are MNHEY and SMNVEV (reference sequence). The CDR3 is 14 amino acids. The CDR3 nucleotides are TGTGCCAGCACGAGGGGACAGGGGACCTACGAGCAGTACTTC. Translation gives CASTRGQGTYEQYF.

The rearrangement uses TRBV11-3 and TRBJ2-3, with D maybe TRBD2 (6 bases). V was pared by 7 bases and J by 4 bases, with 9 bases between. The germline CDR1 and CDR2 sequences are SGHNT and YENEEA. This CDR3 is 12 amino acids long. DNA for the CDR3: TGTGCCAGCACGGAGGGGTCAGATACGCAGTATTTT. It encodes CASTEGSDTQYF.

This chain links TRBV7-3 with TRBJ2-1, with D perhaps matching TRBD2 (6 bases). V shed 2 bases and J shed 9 bases, with 14 bases lying between them. Germline lookup yields CDR1 SGHTA and CDR2 FQGTGA. CDR3 size: 14 residues. DNA of the CDR3: TGTGCCAGCAGCTTAGAAGGGCGGGGTGGTGAGCAGTTCTTC. This gives the protein CASSLEGRGGEQFF. The full variable domain, with the rest looked up from reference TRBV7-3 and TRBJ2-1, is GAGVSQTPSNKVTEKGKYVELRCDPISGHTALYWYRQSLGQGPEFLIYFQGTGAADDSGLPNDRFFAVRPEGSVSTLKIQRTERGDSAVYLCASSLEGRGGEQFFGPGTRLTVL.

The CDR3 protein is CALIDRGTRTGANVLTF. DNA for the CDR3: TGTGCCTTGATTGACAGGGGAACCCGGACTGGGGCCAACGTCCTGACTTTC. The gene calls are TRBV30 and TRBJ2-6, with 8 bases that match TRBD1. The CDR3 spans 17 residues. V shed 7 bases and J 2 bases; nucleotides not matched to a gene: 13. CDR1 is GTSNPN, CDR2 SVGIG, per germline (reference sequence).

DNA for the CDR3: TGTGCCAGCAGCGTAGAACTAGCGCCCAGCTCCTACAATGAGCAGTTCTTC. This sequence encodes CASSVELAPSSYNEQFF. This chain uses TRBV9 with TRBJ2-1; TRBD2 aligns across 7 bases. The CDR3 has 17 residues. J was trimmed by 0 bases and V by 0 bases; bases with no gene match: 6. Germline assignment: CDR1 SGDLS and CDR2 YYNGEE.

This chain links TRBV3-1 (or the pseudogene TRBV3-2) with TRBJ2-4; 7 bases fit TRBD1. Trimming took 1 base from V and 10 from J; bases not matched to a gene: 13. The germline CDR1 and CDR2 sequences are LGHDT and YNNKEL (reference sequence). The CDR3 consists of 16 residues. CDR3 bases: TGTGCCAGCAGCCAAGGAGGTACAGGGGTAAACCGAATTCAGTACTTC. Amino acid sequence: CASSQGGTGVNRIQYF.

The chain joins TRBV11-3 to TRBJ2-3; a possible D gene is TRBD1 (5 bases). Germline CDR1 SGHNT, CDR2 YENEEA. Trimming removed 3 bases at V and 3 bases at J, with 13 bases between. The CDR3 is 15 amino acids. Here the CDR3 reads CASSFIRVGTDTQYF. The CDR3 DNA is TGTGCCAGCAGCTTTATCAGGGTGGGAACAGATACGCAGTATTTT.

This chain connects TRBV5-4 to TRBJ2-7; a weak D match, TRBD2 (5 bases). The CDR3 loop spans 11 amino acids. Trimming cost V 5 bases and J 4 bases, with 7 bases left between them. Germline assignment: CDR1 SGHNT and CDR2 YYREEE (reference sequence). CDR3 sequence (DNA): TGTGCCAGCAGTACGGGATACGAGCAGTACTTC. It encodes CASSTGYEQYF. The full variable domain, completed using reference TRBV5-4 and TRBJ2-7, is ETGVTQSPTHLIKTRGQQVTLRCSSQSGHNTVSWYQQALGQGPQFIFQYYREEENGRGNFPPRFSGLQFPNYSSELNVNALELDDSALYLCASSTGYEQYFGPGTRLTVT.

This chain links TRBV6-5 with TRBJ1-2, with 9 bases that match TRBD1. This CDR3 has 14 amino acids. Germline loops: CDR1 MNHEY, CDR2 SVGAGI. J lost 4 bases, V lost 7 bases, and 7 bases had no gene match. The CDR3 bases are TGTGCCAGCAAAACGACAGGGGGTGTCTATGGCTACACCTTC. Translated, it gives CASKTTGGVYGYTF.

The chain employs TRBV27 and TRBJ1-1, with 10 bases identical to TRBD1. Trimming took 6 bases from V and 4 from J; bases not matched to a gene: 11. CDR1 and CDR2 from the germline V gene are MNHEY and SMNVEV (reference sequence). CDR3 length equals 16 residues. The CDR3 region is CASRPRDRGDVTEAFF. DNA for the CDR3: TGTGCCAGCAGGCCCCGGGACAGGGGAGATGTCACTGAAGCTTTCTTT.

The V and J genes are TRBV11-1 and TRBJ2-3; D not certain. With 0 bases removed from V and 2 bases from J, the gap between germline ends came to 3 bases. The CDR3 sequence is 13 residues long. Germline V CDR1 and CDR2: SGHAT, FQDESV (reference sequence). The CDR3 nucleotides read TGTGCCAGCAGCTTAGCCTACACAGATACGCAGTATTTT. Translated, it gives CASSLAYTDTQYF.

This chain connects TRBV6-5 to TRBJ2-7; D not resolved. CDR1 and CDR2 from the germline V gene are MNHEY and SVGAGI. This CDR3 comprises 14 residues. V was pared by 6 bases and J by 0 bases, with 12 bases between. The CDR3 region has the DNA TGTGCCAGCAGGAAAGGATGGAGCTCCTACGAGCAGTACTTC. It codes for CASRKGWSSYEQYF.

The chain recombines TRBV3-1 (or the pseudogene TRBV3-2) with TRBJ2-5; 9 bases agree with TRBD1. V trimming: 4 bases; J trimming: 4 bases; junction bases outside the gene matches: 10. The CDR3 loop spans 16 amino acids. Germline V lookup: CDR1 LGHDT, CDR2 YNNKEL (reference sequence). Here the CDR3 DNA reads TGTGCCAGCAGCCCCCGGCTACAGGGGGCGGGAGAGACCCAGTACTTC. This encodes CASSPRLQGAGETQYF.

The J gene is TRBJ2-2, the V gene TRBV28, with TRBD1 matching over 9 bases. The V segment lost 4 bases and the J segment 1 base; nucleotides outside the gene matches: 19. Germline lookup yields CDR1 MDHEN and CDR2 SYDVKM. This CDR3 spans 21 amino acids. The CDR3 region has the DNA TGTGCCAGCAGTTCCCCCCTTTCGGACAGGGGTTTTTTGGGGAACACCGGGGAGCTGTTTTTT. It specifies CASSSPLSDRGFLGNTGELFF.

A word on this clone: The junction departs from the called germline gene at one end, perhaps through a read error. V gene TRBV18 combines with J gene TRBJ2-7, with 8 bases aligning to TRBD1. Germline lookup yields CDR1 KGHSH and CDR2 LQKENI. The CDR3 contains 14 residues. CDR3 DNA sequence: TGTGCCAGCTCACCCCGGACAGGGTGGCCCAGTCGGGCGTTC. Residues: CASSPRTGWPSRAF.

The V and J genes are TRBV30 and TRBJ1-5, with 9 bases identical to TRBD1. Germline values: CDR1 GTSNPN, CDR2 SVGIG (reference sequence). This CDR3 region has 18 residues. The V segment lost 1 base and the J segment 1 base; nucleotides outside the gene matches: 11. Here the CDR3 reads CAWSATPQGAMSNQPQHF. In DNA, the CDR3 is TGTGCCTGGAGTGCGACCCCACAGGGGGCGATGAGCAATCAGCCCCAGCATTTT.

The chain is built from TRBV28 and TRBJ1-1, with no clear D. The CDR3 runs 14 residues. Trimming cost V 2 bases and J 3 bases, with 10 bases left between them. Germline V CDR1 and CDR2: MDHEN, SYDVKM. CDR3: CASSLGGRDTEAFF. The CDR3 DNA reads as TGTGCCAGCAGTTTAGGAGGGAGGGACACTGAAGCTTTCTTT.

The DNA of the CDR3 is TGTGCCAGCAACCAGGGGGGGAACACCGGGGAGCTGTTTTTT. Its translation is CASNQGGNTGELFF. V and J are TRBV28 and TRBJ2-2, with TRBD1 as a possible D gene (7 bases). Between the trimmed V and J ends, which lost 7 bases and 1 base, there was a span of 10 bases. The CDR3 is 14 amino acids. Per the germline V gene, CDR1 is MDHEN and CDR2 is SYDVKM.